One sample yielded the 29 T cell receptor beta chains listed below, sequenced in a study of cytomegalovirus exposure and HLA in healthy donors. 60 Vbeta and 13 Jbeta primers were used in PCR. Method: immunoSEQ multiplex PCR; TCRdb's copy keeps in-frame clones and lacks some. The table has more than 95,000 clones, 10% seen once; the top ten hold 5.8%. The sequencing input was PBMCs. All receptors come from a man in his forties in good health and CMV-seropositive.

The chain uses TRBV28 and TRBJ1-1; the match to TRBD1 covers 10 bases. V trimming: 5 bases; J trimming: 4 bases; junction bases outside the gene matches: 1. The CDR3 extends over 13 amino acids. CDR1 is MDHEN and CDR2 is SYDVKM in the germline V gene. The CDR3 loop is CASSRDRGTEAFF. CDR3 DNA: TGTGCCAGCAGTCGGGACAGGGGCACTGAAGCTTTCTTT. Full variable domain (outside the CDR3, taken from reference TRBV28 and TRBJ1-1): DVKVTQSSRYLVKRTGEKVFLECVQDMDHENMFWYRQDPGLGLRLIYFSYDVKMKEKGDIPEGYSVSREKKERFSLILESASTNQTSMYLCASSRDRGTEAFFGQGTRLTVV.

The V call is TRBV7-3, the J call TRBJ2-3; 10 nucleotides match TRBD2. Germline V lookup: CDR1 SGHTA, CDR2 FQGTGA. With 5 bases clipped from V and 1 base from J, the junction kept 3 bases outside the gene matches. The CDR3 consists of 15 residues. For the CDR3, the DNA is TGTGCCAGCAGCGTACTAGCGGGGCGCACAGATACGCAGTATTTT. Translated, it gives CASSVLAGRTDTQYF.

On this clone itself: One end of the junction varies from germline; a read error may be responsible. The V gene is TRBV7-8, the J gene TRBJ2-5, with a tentative D call TRBD1 (5 bases). Germline V gene sequence: CDR1 SGHVS, CDR2 FQNEAQ. The CDR3 has 13 residues. This CDR3 is CASSLRGKEIQYF. The CDR3 DNA reads as TGTGCCAGCAGCCTTAGGGGTAAAGAGATCCAGTACTTC.

This clone has more than one count but fewer than ten. CDR3 DNA: TGCGCCAGCAGCCCTGGCGGGACAGGTCCCTACGAGCAGTACTTC. Protein sequence: CASSPGGTGPYEQYF. The chain recombines TRBV5-1 with TRBJ2-7; 8 bases agree with TRBD1. Trimming removed 4 bases from V and 2 bases from J; junction bases left unmatched: 8. Germline V gene lookup returns CDR1 SGHRS and CDR2 YFSETQ. CDR3 length equals 15 residues. The full variable domain, with the rest looked up from reference TRBV5-1 and TRBJ2-7, is KAGVTQTPRYLIKTRGQQVTLSCSPISGHRSVSWYQQTPGQGLQFLFEYFSETQRNKGNFPGRFSGRQFSNSRSEMNVSTLELGDSALYLCASSPGGTGPYEQYFGPGTRLTVT.

This clone was observed a few times. The rearrangement uses TRBV7-3 and TRBJ2-5; a possible D gene is TRBD2 (6 bases). The CDR3 contains 16 residues. Trimming shortened V by 5 bases and J by 1 base, and 17 bases separated the two germline ends. Per germline, CDR1 SGHTA and CDR2 FQGTGA. The CDR3 DNA sequence: TGTGCCAGCAGCCCCCGTGTAGCGGCGCCCCAAGAGACCCAGTACTTC. This translates into CASSPRVAAPQETQYF.

In its sample, this clone was seen a few times. The chain links TRBV2 to TRBJ2-7; no definite D call. Germline CDR1 SNHLY, CDR2 FYNNEI. With 7 bases removed from V and 3 bases from J, the gap between germline ends came to 16 bases. This CDR3 is built from 14 residues. CDR3 nucleotide sequence: TGTGCCAGCAATAGTAGAGGTGTCAGCTACGAGCAGTACTTC. Translation: CASNSRGVSYEQYF.

This clone was found a few times. This sequence joins TRBV5-1 and TRBJ2-1, with 12 bases identical to TRBD2. The junction had 2 bases not matched to a gene; V was cut back by 3 bases and J by 4 bases. Germline lookup yields CDR1 SGHRS and CDR2 YFSETQ. This CDR3 has 15 residues. This chain's CDR3 is CASSWTSGMYNEQFF. The CDR3 DNA sequence: TGCGCCAGCAGCTGGACTAGCGGGATGTACAATGAGCAGTTCTTC.

This clone has just a few counts. The genes are TRBV5-4 and TRBJ2-2; TRBD2 agrees at 10 bases. The length of the CDR3 is 15 residues. CDR1 is SGHNT, CDR2 YYREEE, per germline (reference sequence). The ends lost 2 bases at V and 3 bases at J; junction bases unmatched: 1. The CDR3 bases are TGTGCCAGCAGCTTCGGACTAGCGGACACCGGGGAGCTGTTTTTT. It encodes CASSFGLADTGELFF.

V and J are TRBV29-1 and TRBJ1-6; weak D call: TRBD1 (6 bases). Germline lookup yields CDR1 SQVTM and CDR2 ANQGSEA. This CDR3 spans 14 amino acids. The V and J ends lost 6 bases and 5 bases respectively, with 14 bases between them. In DNA form, the CDR3 reads TGCAGCGTGACCCTTGGACAGAATAATTCACCCCTCCACTTT. Its translation: CSVTLGQNNSPLHF.

The rearrangement links TRBV6-1 to TRBJ2-1; no clear D. Looked up from germline, CDR1 is MNHNS and CDR2 is SASEGT. This CDR3 region has 11 residues. With 9 bases removed from V and 9 bases from J, the gap between germline ends came to 12 bases. The CDR3 here is CASNIRSEQFF. CDR3 sequence (DNA): TGTGCCAGTAACATCCGGAGTGAGCAGTTCTTC.

V gene TRBV7-9 combines with J gene TRBJ2-2; the match to TRBD1 covers 8 bases. Germline V gives CDR1 SEHNR, CDR2 FQNEAQ (reference sequence). The CDR3 is 16 amino acids. After removal of 5 bases from V and 2 bases from J, the junction contained 7 bases not matched to a gene. The DNA for the CDR3 is TGTGCCAGCAGCGCCCGACAGGGGCAAAACACCGGGGAGCTGTTTTTT. Its protein product is CASSARQGQNTGELFF. The full variable domain, completed using reference TRBV7-9 and TRBJ2-2, is DTGVSQNPRHKITKRGQNVTFRCDPISEHNRLYWYRQTLGQGPEFLTYFQNEAQLEKSRLLSDRFSAERPKGSFSTLEIQRTEQGDSAMYLCASSARQGQNTGELFFGEGSRLTVL.

This clone was counted only a few times. The V gene is TRBV2, the J gene TRBJ2-7; no definite D call. The V and J ends lost 1 base and 6 bases respectively, with 10 bases between them. Germline V CDR1 and CDR2: SNHLY, FYNNEI. The CDR3 loop spans 13 amino acids. The CDR3 protein is CASSEDRVSEQYF. The CDR3 bases are TGTGCCAGCAGTGAAGATCGGGTTTCCGAGCAGTACTTC.

This clone was observed a few times. The V call is TRBV5-4, the J call TRBJ1-1; the D is unclear. Per germline, CDR1 SGHNT and CDR2 YYREEE (reference sequence). The CDR3 runs to 14 residues. V shed 6 bases and J shed 1 base, with 13 bases lying between them. The CDR3 sequence is CASTLPTENTEAFF. DNA of the CDR3: TGTGCCAGCACCCTCCCGACTGAGAACACTGAAGCTTTCTTT.

The rearrangement uses TRBV5-1 and TRBJ2-3; tentative D call: TRBD1 (5 bases). CDR3 length: 13 residues. Trimming took off 7 bases at V and 6 bases at J, with 15 bases between the two ends. Germline CDR1 SGHRS, CDR2 YFSETQ. CDR3 DNA sequence: TGCGCCAGCCGCCAGGGCAGGTCGGATACGCAGTATTTT. Its translation: CASRQGRSDTQYF.

The V gene is TRBV7-9, the J gene TRBJ1-4; the D gene is possibly TRBD1 (5 bases). V was shortened by 3 bases and J by 5 bases, with 13 bases between the two germline ends. Germline V gene lookup returns CDR1 SEHNR and CDR2 FQNEAQ (reference sequence). The CDR3 runs 15 residues. The DNA of the CDR3 is TGTGCCAGCAGCTTGGAGGGACGGATCAATGAAAAACTGTTTTTT. Translated: CASSLEGRINEKLFF. The full variable domain, with the rest looked up from reference TRBV7-9 and TRBJ1-4, is DTGVSQNPRHKITKRGQNVTFRCDPISEHNRLYWYRQTLGQGPEFLTYFQNEAQLEKSRLLSDRFSAERPKGSFSTLEIQRTEQGDSAMYLCASSLEGRINEKLFFGSGTQLSVL.

The chain carries TRBV28 and TRBJ1-4, with TRBD1 matching 7 bases. The CDR3 length is 15 residues. The J segment lost 6 bases and the V segment lost 1 base, leaving 5 bases of the junction unmatched. Germline V gene sequence: CDR1 MDHEN, CDR2 SYDVKM. DNA of the CDR3: TGTGCCAGCAGTTTATATAGCACAGGGGATGAAAAACTGTTTTTT. Encoded protein: CASSLYSTGDEKLFF.

This clone was observed a handful of times. V gene TRBV5-4 combines with J gene TRBJ2-7; 9 bases line up with TRBD2. This CDR3 is built from 15 residues. Per germline, CDR1 SGHNT and CDR2 YYREEE (reference sequence). Germline trimming cut 0 bases from V and 4 bases from J; bases unmatched to any gene: 5. As DNA, the CDR3 is TGTGCCAGCAGCTTGGCGTCTAGCGGGAAGTACGAGCAGTACTTC. Translated, it gives CASSLASSGKYEQYF.

The rearrangement joins TRBV7-3 to TRBJ2-7; perhaps TRBD2 as D (5 bases). The germline gives CDR1 SGHTA, CDR2 FQGTGA. The CDR3 has 14 amino acids. V lost 5 bases, J lost 4 bases, and 15 bases lay in between. Written as DNA, the CDR3 is TGTGCCAGCAGCCCGTCCGGGGTTCCGTACGAGCAGTACTTC. It translates to CASSPSGVPYEQYF.

V and J are TRBV6-5 and TRBJ1-1; possibly TRBD1 for D (5 bases). Germline V lookup: CDR1 MNHEY, CDR2 SVGAGI. CDR3 length: 11 residues. V lost 7 bases and J lost 7, with 10 bases in between. CDR3 sequence: CASTQGGEAFF. The CDR3 DNA reads TGTGCCAGCACCCAGGGCGGTGAAGCTTTCTTT.

This chain uses TRBV5-8 with TRBJ1-3; D unresolved. With 4 bases removed from V and 4 bases from J, the gap between germline ends came to 9 bases. This CDR3 region has 13 residues. Germline CDR1 reads SGHTS; CDR2 reads YDEGEE. Here the CDR3 reads CASSRWPGNTIYF. The CDR3 DNA reads TGTGCCAGCAGCCGTTGGCCAGGAAACACCATATATTTT.

This clone turned up a few times. The chain employs TRBV27 and TRBJ2-3; a possible D gene is TRBD1 (5 bases). This CDR3 has 17 amino acids. CDR1 is MNHEY, CDR2 SMNVEV, per germline (reference sequence). With 6 bases removed from V and 0 bases from J, the gap between germline ends came to 19 bases. As DNA, the CDR3 is TGTGCCAGCAGGGGGTGGGGCAGATACCTTAGCACAGATACGCAGTATTTT. Translated, it gives CASRGWGRYLSTDTQYF.

The chain links TRBV7-9 to TRBJ1-1, with 12 bases lining up with TRBD1. Germline-derived CDR1 and CDR2 are SEHNR and FQNEAQ (reference sequence). V lost 5 bases, J lost 1 base, and 2 bases stayed unmatched. The CDR3 is 15 residues long. CDR3 amino acids: CASSKGQGANTEAFF. The CDR3 nucleotides are TGTGCCAGCAGCAAGGGACAGGGGGCGAACACTGAAGCTTTCTTT.

The chain joins TRBV18 to TRBJ1-5; TRBD1 agrees at 11 bases. The CDR3 has 14 amino acids. Germline CDR1 and CDR2: KGHSH and LQKENI. V lost 4 bases to trimming and J lost 8 bases; unmatched junction nucleotides: 4. The DNA of the CDR3 is TGTGCCAGCTCACGGACAGGGGGCAGGGAGCCCCAGCATTTT. This gives the protein CASSRTGGREPQHF.

This clone came up a few times. This chain's CDR3 is CASVRDEQYF. The CDR3 bases are TGCGCCAGCGTGAGGGACGAGCAGTACTTC. J is TRBJ2-7 and V is TRBV5-1, with a possible D match to TRBD2 (5 bases). CDR3 length: 10 residues. V shed 7 bases and J shed 5 bases, with 7 bases lying between them. Germline V gives CDR1 SGHRS, CDR2 YFSETQ.

The chain is built from TRBV18 and TRBJ2-7; 10 bases match TRBD1. V gave up 5 bases and J gave up 5 bases; unmatched junction bases: 6. In germline, CDR1 is KGHSH, CDR2 LQKENI. This CDR3 comprises 14 residues. The CDR3 here is CASSVGQGINEQYF. The CDR3 DNA sequence: TGTGCCAGCTCAGTGGGACAGGGGATCAACGAGCAGTACTTC.

This clone was seen more than once but under ten times. The chain links TRBV27 to TRBJ2-7; TRBD2 agrees at 7 bases. The CDR3 sequence is 14 residues long. Germline trimming cut 3 bases from V and 5 bases from J; bases unmatched to any gene: 7. The V gene's germline CDR1 is MNHEY and CDR2 SMNVEV (reference sequence). This CDR3 reads CASSFGGRADEQYF. In DNA form, the CDR3 reads TGTGCCAGCAGTTTCGGAGGGAGGGCCGACGAGCAGTACTTC.

This chain joins TRBV4-2 and TRBJ2-5; 13 bases fit TRBD2. Trimming took 7 bases from V and 0 from J; bases not matched to a gene: 5. This CDR3 has 16 amino acids. Germline V gene lookup returns CDR1 LGHNA and CDR2 YNFKEQ. The chain's CDR3 is CASTPTSGRDQETQYF. The CDR3 DNA is TGTGCCAGCACCCCAACTAGCGGGAGGGACCAAGAGACCCAGTACTTC.

This clone was observed a few times. The CDR3 protein is CASSPRDTQYF. The CDR3 DNA reads TGTGCCAGCAGTCCTCGAGATACGCAGTATTTT. The V call is TRBV28, the J call TRBJ2-3; the D is unclear. The CDR3 length is 11 residues. Germline CDR1 reads MDHEN; CDR2 reads SYDVKM. V lost 5 bases, J lost 5 bases, and 5 bases lay in between.

The V call is TRBV6-1, the J call TRBJ2-3; 9 bases fit TRBD2. Looked up from germline, CDR1 is MNHNS and CDR2 is SASEGT. This CDR3 is built from 14 residues. Losses at the gene ends were 6 bases for V and 2 bases for J; bases not matched to a gene: 3. DNA for the CDR3: TGTGCCAGCAGGACTAGCGGAAACACAGATACGCAGTATTTT. It yields the protein CASRTSGNTDTQYF.